These 26 T cell receptor beta chains were sequenced from one sample in a study of blood T cell repertoires in COVID-19. Some clones are missing from TCRdb's copy, which holds only in-frame ones; the method was immunoSEQ multiplex PCR. This sample yields over 70,000 clones, of which approximately 83% are seen a single time; approximately 6.9% belongs to the top ten. Sequenced: peripheral blood. The receptor set was obtained from a man aged 25-40 years with COVID-19, enrolled during active disease.

The chain links TRBV6-5 to TRBJ2-7; TRBD2 agrees at 9 bases. The CDR3 loop spans 14 amino acids. Germline trimming cut 6 bases from V and 2 bases from J; bases unmatched to any gene: 5. CDR1 MNHEY and CDR2 SVGAGI come from the germline V gene. For the CDR3, the DNA is TGTGCCAGCAGCCAACTAGCGGGCCCCTACGAGCAGTACTTC. Its translation is CASSQLAGPYEQYF.

This sequence joins TRBV2 and TRBJ1-2, with 8 positions matching TRBD1. CDR1 is SNHLY and CDR2 is FYNNEI in the germline V gene. V was pared by 5 bases and J by 4 bases, with 6 bases of the junction left unmatched. The CDR3 has 14 amino acids. CDR3 in DNA: TGTGCCAGCAGTAAAGACAGGGGCATCTATGGCTACACCTTC. Encoded protein: CASSKDRGIYGYTF. Together with reference TRBV2 and TRBJ1-2, the CDR3 gives the full variable domain: EPEVTQTPSHQVTQMGQEVILRCVPISNHLYFYWYRQILGQKVEFLVSFYNNEISEKSEIFDDQFSVERPDGSNFTLKIRSTKLEDSAMYFCASSKDRGIYGYTFGSGTRLTVV.

The V gene is TRBV4-3, the J gene TRBJ2-6; 8 nucleotides match TRBD1. There are 16 residues in the CDR3. V trimming: 2 bases; J trimming: 2 bases; junction bases outside the gene matches: 2. In germline, CDR1 is LGHNA, CDR2 YSLEER. CDR3 residues: CASSQSTGAGANVLTF. CDR3 sequence (DNA): TGCGCCAGCAGCCAATCGACAGGGGCTGGGGCCAACGTCCTGACTTTC.

This sequence joins TRBV10-3 and TRBJ2-7, with 10 bases aligning to TRBD1. Germline V gene data show CDR1 as ENHRY and CDR2 as SYGVKD. Germline trimming cut 4 bases from V and 3 bases from J; bases unmatched to any gene: 3. This CDR3 is built from 14 residues. CDR3 residues: CAISGGQGSYEQYF. As DNA, the CDR3 is TGTGCCATCAGTGGGGGACAGGGGAGCTACGAGCAGTACTTC.

V and J are TRBV21-1 and TRBJ2-7; TRBD2 is taken as the D call from the table, unchecked against the DNA. TRBV21-1 is classified as a pseudogene. This CDR3 has 15 amino acids. CDR3 in DNA: TGTGCCAGCAGCAAATCTCCGGGAGTGGCCCACGAGCAGTACTTC. Translated, it gives CASSKSPGVAHEQYF.

The V gene is TRBV5-6, the J gene TRBJ2-1, with TRBD2 matching over 8 bases. CDR3 length equals 15 residues. Looked up from germline, CDR1 is SGHDT and CDR2 is YYEEEE. The V segment lost 4 bases and the J segment 8 bases; nucleotides outside the gene matches: 11. The CDR3 here is CASSSPGTSYDEQFF. The CDR3, as DNA: TGTGCCAGCAGCAGTCCCGGGACTAGTTATGATGAGCAGTTCTTC.

CDR3 residues: CASSPGTDYGYTF. In DNA, the CDR3 is TGTGCCAGTAGTCCGGGGACAGACTATGGCTACACCTTC. The chain recombines TRBV19 with TRBJ1-2; 7 bases are a match to TRBD1. This CDR3 comprises 13 residues. V lost 5 bases, J lost 3 bases, and 3 bases stayed unmatched. Germline-derived CDR1 and CDR2 are LNHDA and SQIVND (reference sequence).

The J gene is TRBJ2-2, the V gene TRBV2, with D hard to call. Per germline, CDR1 SNHLY and CDR2 FYNNEI. V dropped 7 bases and J dropped 0 bases, with 12 bases sitting between them. The CDR3 sequence is 15 residues long. The CDR3 region is CASIPNGANTGELFF. The CDR3 nucleotides are TGTGCCAGCATCCCGAACGGAGCGAACACCGGGGAGCTGTTTTTT.

This clone was detected a few times. The CDR3 region is CASSLRPGQGTEQYF. In nucleotides, the CDR3 is TGTGCCAGCAGCTTACGACCGGGACAGGGGACCGAGCAGTACTTC. The chain joins TRBV11-2 to TRBJ2-7, with TRBD1 matching over 10 bases. V lost 2 bases, J lost 6 bases, and 7 bases stayed unmatched. Germline-derived CDR1 and CDR2 are SGHAT and FQNNGV. The CDR3 sequence is 15 residues long.

V usage is TRBV2 and J usage is TRBJ2-3, with 11 nucleotides matching TRBD2. V was clipped by 11 bases and J by 1 base; unmatched bases: 5. Germline loops: CDR1 SNHLY, CDR2 FYNNEI. CDR3 length equals 14 residues. The CDR3 protein is CAGGLAARTDTQYF. The CDR3 nucleotides are TGTGCCGGGGGACTAGCGGCCCGCACAGATACGCAGTATTTT.

This chain connects TRBV28 to TRBJ2-1; TRBD2 matches 11 bases. The CDR3 loop spans 14 amino acids. Germline lookup yields CDR1 MDHEN and CDR2 SYDVKM. The trim removed 6 bases at V and 6 bases at J, leaving 4 bases unmatched. The DNA for the CDR3 is TGTGCCAGCAGAACTAGCGGGGGTAGCAATGAGCAGTTCTTC. Residues: CASRTSGGSNEQFF. Looking up the rest from reference TRBV28 and TRBJ2-1 gives the full variable domain: DVKVTQSSRYLVKRTGEKVFLECVQDMDHENMFWYRQDPGLGLRLIYFSYDVKMKEKGDIPEGYSVSREKKERFSLILESASTNQTSMYLCASRTSGGSNEQFFGPGTRLTVL.

V usage is TRBV5-1 and J usage is TRBJ2-1; a weak D match, TRBD1 (6 bases). Germline lookup yields CDR1 SGHRS and CDR2 YFSETQ. V was trimmed by 0 bases and J by 0 bases, leaving 13 bases between them. The CDR3 is 17 residues long. As DNA, the CDR3 is TGCGCCAGCAGCTTGGCCGGCAGGGGAAGCTCCTACAATGAGCAGTTCTTC. This encodes CASSLAGRGSSYNEQFF.

This clone has only one observation. The V gene is TRBV7-8, the J gene TRBJ1-6, with 10 bases fitting TRBD1. The germline CDR1 and CDR2 sequences are SGHVS and FQNEAQ. The CDR3 sequence is 17 residues long. The V gene end was trimmed by 2 bases and the J gene end by 11 bases; junction bases not matched to a gene: 12. CDR3 bases: TGTGCCAGCAGCTTATTCAGGGACAGGGGAGATGGTGCACCCCTCCACTTT. Its protein product is CASSLFRDRGDGAPLHF.

The V and J genes are TRBV5-6 and TRBJ2-1; D is perhaps TRBD2 (6 bases). The CDR3 runs 14 residues. Germline lookup yields CDR1 SGHDT and CDR2 YYEEEE. The ends were cut back, 2 bases at V and 8 bases at J, with 14 bases in the middle. The CDR3 DNA reads TGTGCCAGCAGCTTCGCGGGAAGCCGCCATGAGCAGTTCTTC. Translation: CASSFAGSRHEQFF. The full variable domain, its missing parts supplied by reference TRBV5-6 and TRBJ2-1, is DAGVTQSPTHLIKTRGQQVTLRCSPKSGHDTVSWYQQALGQGPQFIFQYYEEEERQRGNFPDRFSGHQFPNYSSELNVNALLLGDSALYLCASSFAGSRHEQFFGPGTRLTVL.

The gene calls are TRBV14 and TRBJ1-3; D gene ambiguous. Trimming stripped 4 bases from V and 0 bases from J, with 10 bases between. Germline values: CDR1 SGHDN, CDR2 FVKESK. CDR3 length: 15 amino acids. CDR3 sequence: CASSPGRSSGNTIYF. Here the CDR3 DNA reads TGTGCCAGCAGCCCGGGAAGGAGCTCTGGAAACACCATATATTTT.

This rearrangement joins TRBV15 to TRBJ2-3; 9 nucleotides agree with TRBD1. The trim removed 0 bases at V and 3 bases at J, leaving 4 bases unmatched. The CDR3 is 16 amino acids. Germline CDR1 and CDR2: LNHNV and YYDKDF (reference sequence). The CDR3 protein is CATSRESGQGTDTQYF. Written as DNA, the CDR3 is TGTGCCACCAGCAGAGAATCAGGACAGGGGACAGATACGCAGTATTTT.

V usage is TRBV9 and J usage is TRBJ2-7, with a weak D call TRBD1 (6 bases). The V gene lost 4 bases and the J gene lost 1 base, with 15 bases spanning the gap. Germline V CDR1 and CDR2: SGDLS, YYNGEE. This CDR3 region has 15 residues. CDR3 DNA sequence: TGTGCCAGCAGCCCCGGCAGGGGCAGTTCCTACGAGCAGTACTTC. This encodes CASSPGRGSSYEQYF.

This clone has just one count. CDR3 sequence reads: CASSRTGYTGELFF. CDR3 in DNA: TGTGCCAGCAGTAGAACAGGGTACACCGGGGAGCTGTTTTTT. J is TRBJ2-2 and V is TRBV5-6; tentative D call: TRBD1 (6 bases). Trimming stripped 5 bases from V and 3 bases from J, with 11 bases between. CDR3 length: 14 residues. In germline, CDR1 is SGHDT, CDR2 YYEEEE.

V gene TRBV25-1 combines with J gene TRBJ1-2, with 11 bases aligning to TRBD1. The CDR3 contains 14 residues. The V segment lost 4 bases and the J segment 6 bases; nucleotides outside the gene matches: 4. Germline CDR1 and CDR2: MGHDK and SYGVNS. Here the CDR3 DNA reads TGTGCCAGCAGTGGACGGACAGGGGGCGATGGCTACACCTTC. Amino acids: CASSGRTGGDGYTF.

CDR3 loop: CASSSGGTNEQYF. In nucleotides, the CDR3 is TGCGCCAGCAGTTCAGGGGGCACGAACGAGCAGTACTTC. V is TRBV5-1 and J is TRBJ2-7; 8 nucleotides line up with TRBD1. V lost 5 bases, J lost 5 bases, and 6 bases stayed unmatched. The germline gives CDR1 SGHRS, CDR2 YFSETQ. The CDR3 totals 13 residues.

This chain joins TRBV5-4 and TRBJ1-2; the D gene is possibly TRBD1 (5 bases). Germline V lookup: CDR1 SGHNT, CDR2 YYREEE (reference sequence). CDR3 length: 14 amino acids. V lost 0 bases, J lost 5 bases, and 11 bases lay in between. CDR3 amino acids: CASSLDRAGYGYTF. The CDR3 nucleotides read TGTGCCAGCAGCTTGGATCGGGCAGGGTATGGCTACACCTTC. Supplemented by reference TRBV5-4 and TRBJ1-2, the full variable domain reads ETGVTQSPTHLIKTRGQQVTLRCSSQSGHNTVSWYQQALGQGPQFIFQYYREEENGRGNFPPRFSGLQFPNYSSELNVNALELDDSALYLCASSLDRAGYGYTFGSGTRLTVV.

The J gene is TRBJ1-1, the V gene TRBV6-5; D gene ambiguous. CDR1 is MNHEY, CDR2 SVGAGI, per germline. The length of the CDR3 is 13 residues. V dropped 2 bases and J dropped 6 bases, with 10 bases sitting between them. The CDR3 DNA sequence: TGTGCCAGCAGTTACAAGTCCGGGTCTGAAGCTTTCTTT. As protein: CASSYKSGSEAFF.

This clone was seen once. The chain is built from TRBV6-2 or TRBV6-3 and TRBJ1-2; D is possibly TRBD1 (6 bases). CDR3 size: 14 residues. The V end was cut by 2 bases, the J end by 8 bases, with 15 bases between. CDR1 and CDR2 from the germline V gene are MNHEY and SVGEGT. CDR3 sequence (DNA): TGTGCCAGCAGTTACGGGGACAATGCAGGAGGCTACACCTTC. Protein product: CASSYGDNAGGYTF.

The rearrangement uses TRBV20-1 and TRBJ2-7, with a tentative D call TRBD1 (5 bases). V was clipped by 6 bases and J by 4 bases, with 10 bases between them. This CDR3 has 11 residues. Germline assignment: CDR1 DFQATT and CDR2 SNEGSKA (reference sequence). CDR3 DNA: TGCAGTGCAGTACAGGAATACGAGCAGTACTTC. Its protein product is CSAVQEYEQYF.

This clone showed up just a few times. This rearrangement joins TRBV4-1 to TRBJ2-7; 8 bases map to TRBD2. Germline assignment: CDR1 MGHRA and CDR2 YSYEKL. The CDR3 length is 15 residues. J was trimmed by 3 bases and V by 4 bases; bases with no gene match: 8. The CDR3, as DNA: TGCGCCAGCAGCCTAGGGACTAGGGGAATCTACGAGCAGTACTTC. It specifies CASSLGTRGIYEQYF.

V is TRBV3-1 (or the pseudogene TRBV3-2) and J is TRBJ1-1; TRBD1 might be the D (6 bases). The CDR3 length is 13 residues. Looked up from germline, CDR1 is LGHDT and CDR2 is YNNKEL (reference sequence). Trimming shortened V by 2 bases and J by 11 bases, and 15 bases separated the two germline ends. The CDR3 sequence: CASSQPSGVSAFF. DNA for the CDR3: TGTGCCAGCAGCCAACCGTCAGGGGTATCCGCTTTCTTT.